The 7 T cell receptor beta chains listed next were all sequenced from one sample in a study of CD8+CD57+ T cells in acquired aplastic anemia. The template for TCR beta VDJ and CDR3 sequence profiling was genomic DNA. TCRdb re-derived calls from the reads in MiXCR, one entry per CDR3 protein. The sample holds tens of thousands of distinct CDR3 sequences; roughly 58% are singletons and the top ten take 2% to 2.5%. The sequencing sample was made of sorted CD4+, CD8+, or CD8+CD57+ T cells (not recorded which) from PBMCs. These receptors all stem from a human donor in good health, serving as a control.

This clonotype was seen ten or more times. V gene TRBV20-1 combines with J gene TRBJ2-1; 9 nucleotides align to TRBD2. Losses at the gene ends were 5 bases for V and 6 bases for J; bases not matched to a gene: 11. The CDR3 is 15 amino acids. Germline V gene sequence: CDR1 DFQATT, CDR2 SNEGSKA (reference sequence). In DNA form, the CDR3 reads TGCAGTGCTCCAACTCTAGCGGGATTGGGCAATGAGCAGTTCTTC. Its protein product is CSAPTLAGLGNEQFF.

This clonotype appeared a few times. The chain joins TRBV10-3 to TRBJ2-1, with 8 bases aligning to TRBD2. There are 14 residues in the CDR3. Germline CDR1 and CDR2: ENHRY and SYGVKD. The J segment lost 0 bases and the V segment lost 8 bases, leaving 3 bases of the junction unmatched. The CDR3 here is CAIWSGSSYNEQFF. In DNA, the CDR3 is TGTGCCATCTGGAGCGGGAGCTCCTACAATGAGCAGTTCTTC.

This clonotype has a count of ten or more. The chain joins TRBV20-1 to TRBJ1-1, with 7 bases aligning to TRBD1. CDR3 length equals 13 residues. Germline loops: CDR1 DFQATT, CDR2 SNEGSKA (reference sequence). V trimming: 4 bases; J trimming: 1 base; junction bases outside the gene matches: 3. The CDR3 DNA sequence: TGCAGTGCTACCAGGGGGGCGAACACTGAAGCTTTCTTT. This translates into CSATRGANTEAFF.

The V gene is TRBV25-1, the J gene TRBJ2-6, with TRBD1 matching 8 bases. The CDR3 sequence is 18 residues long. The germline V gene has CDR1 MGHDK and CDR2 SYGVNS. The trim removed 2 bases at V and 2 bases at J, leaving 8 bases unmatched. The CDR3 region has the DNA TGTGCCAGCAGTGAAAGGTTATCAGGGGGCGCTGGGGCCAACGTCCTGACTTTC. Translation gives CASSERLSGGAGANVLTF.

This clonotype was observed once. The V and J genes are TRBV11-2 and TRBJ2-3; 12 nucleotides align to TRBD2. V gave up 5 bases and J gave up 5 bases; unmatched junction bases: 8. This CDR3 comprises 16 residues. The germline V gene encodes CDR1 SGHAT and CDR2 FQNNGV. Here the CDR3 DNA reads TGTGCCAGCAGCCAGCTGTCTAGCGGGAGGGGAGATACGCAGTATTTT. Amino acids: CASSQLSSGRGDTQYF.

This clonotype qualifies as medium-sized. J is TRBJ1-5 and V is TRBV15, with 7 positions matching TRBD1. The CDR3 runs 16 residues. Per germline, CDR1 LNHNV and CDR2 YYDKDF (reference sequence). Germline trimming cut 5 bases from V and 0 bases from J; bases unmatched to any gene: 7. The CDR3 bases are TGTGCCACCAGCCGAAGACAGGGCTATAGCAATCAGCCCCAGCATTTT. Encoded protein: CATSRRQGYSNQPQHF.

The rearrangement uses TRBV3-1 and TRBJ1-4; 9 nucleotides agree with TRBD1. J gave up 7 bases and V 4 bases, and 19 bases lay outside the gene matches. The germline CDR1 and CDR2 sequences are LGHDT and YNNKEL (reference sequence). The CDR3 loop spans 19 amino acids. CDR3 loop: CASSRPGGTGPGNTEKLFF. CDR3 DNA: TGTGCCAGCAGCCGTCCCGGAGGGACAGGGCCGGGGAATACTGAAAAACTGTTTTTT. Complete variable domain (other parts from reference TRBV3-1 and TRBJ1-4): DTAVSQTPKYLVTQMGNDKSIKCEQNLGHDTMYWYKQDSKKFLKIMFSYNNKELIINETVPNRFSPKSPDKAHLNLHINSLELGDSAVYFCASSRPGGTGPGNTEKLFFGSGTQLSVL.